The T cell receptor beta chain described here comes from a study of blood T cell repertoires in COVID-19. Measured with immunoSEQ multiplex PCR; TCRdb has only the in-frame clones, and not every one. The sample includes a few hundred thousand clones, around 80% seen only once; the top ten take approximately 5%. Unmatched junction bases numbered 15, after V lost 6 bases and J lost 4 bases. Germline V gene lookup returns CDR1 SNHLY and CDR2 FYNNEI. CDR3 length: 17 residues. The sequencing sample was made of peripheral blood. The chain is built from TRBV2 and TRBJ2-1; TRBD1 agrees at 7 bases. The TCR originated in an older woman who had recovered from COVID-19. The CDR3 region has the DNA TGTGCCAGCAGCCGCCTCCCTACCCGCAGGGGGTACAATGAGCAGTTCTTC. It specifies CASSRLPTRRGYNEQFF.